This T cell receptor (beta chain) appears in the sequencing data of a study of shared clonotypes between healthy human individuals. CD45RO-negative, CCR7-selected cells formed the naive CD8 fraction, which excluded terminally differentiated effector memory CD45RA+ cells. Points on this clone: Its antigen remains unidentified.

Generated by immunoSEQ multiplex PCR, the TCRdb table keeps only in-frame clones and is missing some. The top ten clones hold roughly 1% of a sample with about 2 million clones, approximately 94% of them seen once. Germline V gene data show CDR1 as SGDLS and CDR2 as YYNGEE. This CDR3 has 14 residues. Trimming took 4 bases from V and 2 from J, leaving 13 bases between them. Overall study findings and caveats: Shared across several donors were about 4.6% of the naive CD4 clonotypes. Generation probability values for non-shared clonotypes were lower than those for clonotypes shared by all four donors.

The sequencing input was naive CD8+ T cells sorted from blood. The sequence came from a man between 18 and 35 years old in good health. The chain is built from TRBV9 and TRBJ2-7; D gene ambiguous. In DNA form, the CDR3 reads TGTGCCAGCAGCTCTCATCCCGAAGCCTACGAGCAGTACTTC. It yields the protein CASSSHPEAYEQYF. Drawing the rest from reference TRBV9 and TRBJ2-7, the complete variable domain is DSGVTQTPKHLITATGQRVTLRCSPRSGDLSVYWYQQSLDQGLQFLIQYYNGEERAKGNILERFSAQQFPDLHSELNLSSLELGDSALYFCASSSHPEAYEQYFGPGTRLTVT.